The table lists the clone carrying this T cell receptor beta chain with a few counts. The repertoire was sequenced with immunoSEQ multiplex PCR; TCRdb's copy has only in-frame clones and lacks some. The sample includes fewer than 35,000 clones, roughly four fifths seen only once; the top ten take roughly 21%. This sample was included in a study of OX40 agonist ivuxolimab in advanced cancers. Germline trimming cut 4 bases from V and 8 bases from J; bases unmatched to any gene: 6. CDR3 size: 13 residues. Germline loops: CDR1 MNHNY, CDR2 SVGAGI (reference sequence). The sample in question was CD4+ or CD8+ T cells sorted from blood, obtained in a trial of the OX40 agonist ivuxolimab. The clonotype comes from an adult with an advanced solid tumor such as melanoma, head and neck, liver or kidney cancer. The chain joins TRBV6-6 to TRBJ1-1; TRBD1 aligns across 8 bases. The CDR3 nucleotides are TGTGCCAGCAGTTCCGACAGGGGTTCCGAAGCTTTCTTT. Protein: CASSSDRGSEAFF.